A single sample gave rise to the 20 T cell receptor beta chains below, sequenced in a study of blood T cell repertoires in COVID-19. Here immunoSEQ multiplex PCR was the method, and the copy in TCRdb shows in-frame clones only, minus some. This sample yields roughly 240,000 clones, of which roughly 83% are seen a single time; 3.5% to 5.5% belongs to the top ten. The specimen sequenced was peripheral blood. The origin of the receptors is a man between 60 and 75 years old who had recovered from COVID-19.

The CDR3 sequence is CASRRRGTSGGTNEQFF. In DNA, the CDR3 is TGTGCCAGCAGACGACGTGGGACTAGCGGGGGAACCAATGAGCAGTTCTTC. The chain combines TRBV7-6 with TRBJ2-1; 14 bases map to TRBD2. The V and J ends lost 6 bases and 6 bases, in that order; junction bases with no gene match: 10. CDR3 length: 17 amino acids. CDR1 and CDR2 from the germline V gene are SGHVS and FNYEAQ. Using reference TRBV7-6 and TRBJ2-1 for the parts outside the CDR3, the full variable domain is GAGVSQSPRYKVTKRGQDVALRCDPISGHVSLYWYRQALGQGPEFLTYFNYEAQQDKSGLPNDRFSAERPEGSISTLTIQRTEQRDSAMYRCASRRRGTSGGTNEQFFGPGTRLTVL.

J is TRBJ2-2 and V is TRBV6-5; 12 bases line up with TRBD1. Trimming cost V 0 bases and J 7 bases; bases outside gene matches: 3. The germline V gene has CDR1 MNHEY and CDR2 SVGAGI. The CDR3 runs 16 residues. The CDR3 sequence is CASSYSGTGGFGELFF. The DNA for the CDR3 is TGTGCCAGCAGTTACTCCGGGACAGGGGGCTTCGGGGAGCTGTTTTTT.

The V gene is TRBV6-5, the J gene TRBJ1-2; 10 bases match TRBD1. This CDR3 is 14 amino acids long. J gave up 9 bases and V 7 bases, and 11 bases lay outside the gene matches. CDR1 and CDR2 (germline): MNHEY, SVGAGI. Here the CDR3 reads CASTSGTGASSYTF. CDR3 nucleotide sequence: TGTGCCAGCACCTCCGGGACAGGGGCTTCAAGCTACACCTTC.

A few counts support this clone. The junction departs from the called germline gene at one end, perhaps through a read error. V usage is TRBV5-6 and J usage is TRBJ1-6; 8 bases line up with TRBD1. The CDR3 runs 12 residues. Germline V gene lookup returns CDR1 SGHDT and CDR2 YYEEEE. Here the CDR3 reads CASSFRAGTGLF. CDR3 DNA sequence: TGTGCCAGCAGCTTCCGGGCTGGGACAGGACTATTT.

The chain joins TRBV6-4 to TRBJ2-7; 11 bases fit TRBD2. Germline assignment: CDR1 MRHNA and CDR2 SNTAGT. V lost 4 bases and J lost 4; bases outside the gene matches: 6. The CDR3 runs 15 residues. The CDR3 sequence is CASSALAGVPYEQYF. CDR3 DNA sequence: TGTGCCAGCAGTGCACTAGCGGGAGTTCCGTACGAGCAGTACTTC.

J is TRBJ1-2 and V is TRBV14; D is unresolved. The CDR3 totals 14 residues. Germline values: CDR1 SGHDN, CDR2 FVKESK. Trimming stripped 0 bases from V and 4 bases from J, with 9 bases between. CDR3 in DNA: TGTGCCAGCAGCCAAGACGCGGGGATCTATGGCTACACCTTC. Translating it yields CASSQDAGIYGYTF.

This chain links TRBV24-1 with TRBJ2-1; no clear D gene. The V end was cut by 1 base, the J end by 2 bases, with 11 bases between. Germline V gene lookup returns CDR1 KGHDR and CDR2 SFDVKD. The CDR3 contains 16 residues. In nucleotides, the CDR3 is TGTGCCACCAGTGATTTAAGAAGCGCAACCTACAATGAGCAGTTCTTC. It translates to CATSDLRSATYNEQFF.

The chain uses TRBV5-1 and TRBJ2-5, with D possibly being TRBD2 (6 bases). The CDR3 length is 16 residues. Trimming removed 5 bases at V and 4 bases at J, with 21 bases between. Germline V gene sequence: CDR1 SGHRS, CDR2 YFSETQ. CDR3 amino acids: CASRRGVGALGETQYF. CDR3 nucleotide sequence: TGCGCCAGCAGGCGGGGTGTAGGGGCCCTCGGAGAGACCCAGTACTTC. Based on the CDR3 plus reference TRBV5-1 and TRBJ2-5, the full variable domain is KAGVTQTPRYLIKTRGQQVTLSCSPISGHRSVSWYQQTPGQGLQFLFEYFSETQRNKGNFPGRFSGRQFSNSRSEMNVSTLELGDSALYLCASRRGVGALGETQYFGPGTRLLVL.

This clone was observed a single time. The CDR3 is CASSQQEFSGNTIYF. The CDR3 DNA sequence: TGTGCCAGCTCACAACAGGAGTTTTCTGGAAACACCATATATTTT. This sequence joins TRBV18 and TRBJ1-3; tentative D call: TRBD1 (5 bases). Germline CDR1 and CDR2: KGHSH and LQKENI. V lost 4 bases, J lost 1 base, and 11 bases lay in between. This CDR3 comprises 15 residues.

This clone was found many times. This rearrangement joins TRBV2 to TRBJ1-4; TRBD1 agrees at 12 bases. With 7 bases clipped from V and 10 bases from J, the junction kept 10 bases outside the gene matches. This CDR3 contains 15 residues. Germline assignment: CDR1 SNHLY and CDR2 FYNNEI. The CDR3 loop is CASTQAGQGAGKLFF. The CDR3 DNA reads TGTGCCAGCACCCAAGCGGGACAGGGGGCGGGAAAACTGTTTTTT.

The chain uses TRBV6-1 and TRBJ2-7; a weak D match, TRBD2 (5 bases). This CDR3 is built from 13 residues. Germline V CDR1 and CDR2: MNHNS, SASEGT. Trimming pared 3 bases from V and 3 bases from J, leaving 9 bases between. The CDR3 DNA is TGTGCCAGCAGTGAGTCGGAGGACTACGAGCAGTACTTC. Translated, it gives CASSESEDYEQYF.

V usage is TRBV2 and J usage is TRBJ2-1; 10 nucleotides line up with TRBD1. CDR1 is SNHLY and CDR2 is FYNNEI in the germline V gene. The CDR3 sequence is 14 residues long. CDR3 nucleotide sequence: TGTTGCAGCAGGGGGACAGGGGAGCGTAATGAGCAGTTCTTC. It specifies CCSRGTGERNEQFF.

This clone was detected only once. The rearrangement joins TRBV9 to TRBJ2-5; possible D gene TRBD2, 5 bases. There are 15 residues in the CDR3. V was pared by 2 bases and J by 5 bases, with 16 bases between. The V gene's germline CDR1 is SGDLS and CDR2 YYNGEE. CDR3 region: CASSVGSRRGETQYF. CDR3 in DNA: TGTGCCAGCAGCGTTGGGAGCCGGCGAGGGGAGACCCAGTACTTC.

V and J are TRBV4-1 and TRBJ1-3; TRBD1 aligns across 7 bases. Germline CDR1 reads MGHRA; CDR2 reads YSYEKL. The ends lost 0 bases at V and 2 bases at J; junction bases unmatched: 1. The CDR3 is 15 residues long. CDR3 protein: CASSQEQGTGNTIYF. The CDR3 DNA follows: TGCGCCAGCAGCCAAGAACAGGGGACTGGAAACACCATATATTTT.

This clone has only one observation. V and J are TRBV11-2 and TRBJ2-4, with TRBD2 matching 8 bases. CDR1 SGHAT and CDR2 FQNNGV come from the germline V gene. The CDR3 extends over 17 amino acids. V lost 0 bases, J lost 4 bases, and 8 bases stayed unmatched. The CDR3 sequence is CASSLDRSASGKNIQYF. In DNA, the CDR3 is TGTGCCAGCAGCTTAGATCGATCGGCTAGCGGGAAAAACATTCAGTACTTC.

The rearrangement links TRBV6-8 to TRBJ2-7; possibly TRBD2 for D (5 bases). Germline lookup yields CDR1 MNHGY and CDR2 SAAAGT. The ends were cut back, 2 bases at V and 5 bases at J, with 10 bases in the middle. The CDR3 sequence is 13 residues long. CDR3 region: CASSYHLANEQYF. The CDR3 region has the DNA TGTGCCAGCAGTTACCACTTAGCGAACGAGCAGTACTTC.

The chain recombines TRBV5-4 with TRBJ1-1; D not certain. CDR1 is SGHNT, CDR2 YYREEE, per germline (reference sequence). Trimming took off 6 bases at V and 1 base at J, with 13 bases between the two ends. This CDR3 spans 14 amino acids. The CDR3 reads CASTLGRQNTEAFF. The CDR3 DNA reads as TGTGCCAGCACCCTGGGCAGACAGAACACTGAAGCTTTCTTT. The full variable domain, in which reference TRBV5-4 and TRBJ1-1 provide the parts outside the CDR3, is ETGVTQSPTHLIKTRGQQVTLRCSSQSGHNTVSWYQQALGQGPQFIFQYYREEENGRGNFPPRFSGLQFPNYSSELNVNALELDDSALYLCASTLGRQNTEAFFGQGTRLTVV.

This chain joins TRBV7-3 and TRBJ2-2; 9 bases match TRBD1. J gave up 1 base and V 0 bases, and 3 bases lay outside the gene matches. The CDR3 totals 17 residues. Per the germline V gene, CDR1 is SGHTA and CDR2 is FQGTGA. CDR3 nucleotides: TGTGCCAGCAGCTTAACGACAGGGGGTTGGAACACCGGGGAGCTGTTTTTT. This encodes CASSLTTGGWNTGELFF.

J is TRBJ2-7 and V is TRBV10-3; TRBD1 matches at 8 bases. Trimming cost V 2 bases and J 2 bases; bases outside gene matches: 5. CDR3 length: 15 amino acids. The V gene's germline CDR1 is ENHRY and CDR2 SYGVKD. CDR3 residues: CAISEPRGLPYEQYF. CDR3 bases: TGTGCCATCAGTGAGCCCAGGGGGCTCCCCTACGAGCAGTACTTC.

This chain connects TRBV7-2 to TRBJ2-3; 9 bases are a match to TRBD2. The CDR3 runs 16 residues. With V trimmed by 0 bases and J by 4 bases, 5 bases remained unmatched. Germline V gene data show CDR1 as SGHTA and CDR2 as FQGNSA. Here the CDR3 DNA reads TGTGCCAGCAGCTTAGCGCTGCGGGGGGGCGCAGATACGCAGTATTTT. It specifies CASSLALRGGADTQYF. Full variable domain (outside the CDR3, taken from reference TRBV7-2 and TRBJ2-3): GAGVSQSPSNKVTEKGKDVELRCDPISGHTALYWYRQSLGQGLEFLIYFQGNSAPDKSGLPSDRFSAERTGGSVSTLTIQRTQQEDSAVYLCASSLALRGGADTQYFGPGTRLTVL.